This is a list of T cell receptor beta chains from one sample in a study of somatic mutations in cytotoxic T cells in rheumatoid arthritis. Some clones are missing from TCRdb's copy, which holds only in-frame ones; the method was immunoSEQ multiplex PCR. The sample carries about 20,000 clones, approximately 82% recorded once. Sample: CD8+ T cells sorted from blood. All receptors derive from an adult with rheumatoid arthritis. The CDR3 runs from the conserved cysteine through the conserved F or W.

v_call: TRBV19; cdr3_aa: CATTGREYTEAFF
v_call: TRBV11-3; cdr3_aa: CASSLGVAYEQYF
v_call: TRBV27; cdr3_aa: CASSTGEDKNIQYF
v_call: TRBV27; cdr3_aa: CASSGTGFHGYTF
v_call: TRBV7-9; cdr3_aa: CASSYRRGLTDTQYF
v_call: TRBV28; cdr3_aa: CASTEREGLISQYF
v_call: TRBV6-5; cdr3_aa: CAISTTGSDNYGYTF
v_call: TRBV9; cdr3_aa: CASSFRLADSYNEQFF
v_call: TRBV27; cdr3_aa: CASSLSVGAGPNEQFF
v_call: TRBV6-5; cdr3_aa: CASSYWTEGTEAFF
v_call: TRBV6-5; cdr3_aa: CASTHNSGEQYF
v_call: TRBV11-2; cdr3_aa: CASSSTGTSRYNEQFF
v_call: TRBV4-1; cdr3_aa: CASSQQQGYLETQYF
v_call: TRBV7-6; cdr3_aa: CASSPRQDLMNTEAFF
v_call: TRBV28; cdr3_aa: CASRPSRQMPGDTQYF
v_call: TRBV6-1; cdr3_aa: CASSEQVSSYEQYF
v_call: TRBV7-2; cdr3_aa: CASNGLGETQYF
v_call: TRBV6-1; cdr3_aa: CASSVTGFGYTF
v_call: TRBV5-4; cdr3_aa: CASSLGTTGGDTQYF
v_call: TRBV6-5; cdr3_aa: CASSWNLEYGTEAFF
v_call: TRBV27; cdr3_aa: CASRVGNSYEQYF
v_call: TRBV6-1; cdr3_aa: CASSEAIAVSNQPQHF
v_call: TRBV5-1; cdr3_aa: CASSSWGGREQFF
v_call: TRBV5-6; cdr3_aa: CASSQTSGRARDTQYF
v_call: TRBV9; cdr3_aa: CASSLAGGITDTQYF
v_call: TRBV29-1; cdr3_aa: CSAGRAKSNRPYEQYF
v_call: TRBV28; cdr3_aa: CASSSSTDYYGYTF